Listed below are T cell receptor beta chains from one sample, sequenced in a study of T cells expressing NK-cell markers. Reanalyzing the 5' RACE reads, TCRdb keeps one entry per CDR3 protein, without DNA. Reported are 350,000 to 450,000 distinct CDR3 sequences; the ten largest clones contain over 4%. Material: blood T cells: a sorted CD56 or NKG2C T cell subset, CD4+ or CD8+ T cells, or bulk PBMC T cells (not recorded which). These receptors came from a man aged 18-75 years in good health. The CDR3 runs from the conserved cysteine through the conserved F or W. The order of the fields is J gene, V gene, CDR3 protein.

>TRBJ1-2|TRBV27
CASKTRQGDYGYTF
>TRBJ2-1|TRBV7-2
CASSTPGYNEQFF
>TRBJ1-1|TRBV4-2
CASSQEASGMTEAFF
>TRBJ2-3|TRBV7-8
CASSPGAGQGADTQYF
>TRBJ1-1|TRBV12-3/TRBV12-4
CASSLQERNTEAFF
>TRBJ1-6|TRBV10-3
CAIRDLDRGNSPLHF
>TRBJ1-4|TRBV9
CASSSTTATNEKLFF
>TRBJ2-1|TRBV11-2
CASSRRGQRMKGNEQFF
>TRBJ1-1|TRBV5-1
CASSAKSEGRAFF
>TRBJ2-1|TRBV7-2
CASSSRVGLESYNEQFF
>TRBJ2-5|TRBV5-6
CASSPLILGETQYF
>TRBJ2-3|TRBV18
CASSAIPFGGGSTDTQYF
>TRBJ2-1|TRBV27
CASSRFAQGARGYNEQFF
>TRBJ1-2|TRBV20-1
CSASTGNYGYTF
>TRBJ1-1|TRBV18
CASSPYVGAEAFF
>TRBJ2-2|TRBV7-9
CASSPRTDPLKGELFF
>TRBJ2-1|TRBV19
CASSTGEGVNEQFF
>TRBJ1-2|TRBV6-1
CASTRVRGHYGYTF
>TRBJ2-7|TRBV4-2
CASSQDTGEQYF
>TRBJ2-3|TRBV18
CASSPTRQGATDTQYF
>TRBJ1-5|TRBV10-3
CAISENGGGRNQPQHF
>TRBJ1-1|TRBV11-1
CASRVGTANTEAFF
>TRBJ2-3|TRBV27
CASSLQGQALSTDTQYF
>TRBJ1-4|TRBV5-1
CASTAGGGYGEKLFF
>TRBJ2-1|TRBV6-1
CASSEEIAGGLRNEQFF
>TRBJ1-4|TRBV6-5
CASSYQGSATNEKLFF
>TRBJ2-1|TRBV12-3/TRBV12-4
CASSHREVFHNEQFF
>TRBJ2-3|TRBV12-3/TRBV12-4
CASRLSGSTDTQYF
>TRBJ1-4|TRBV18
CASSPDRANEKLFF
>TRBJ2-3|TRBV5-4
CASSDRGRLSDTQYF
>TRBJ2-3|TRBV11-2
CASSSSRAAGTDTQYF
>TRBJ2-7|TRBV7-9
CASSRKGHLKSYEQYF
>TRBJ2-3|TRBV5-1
CASSSDGGAIVVDTQYF
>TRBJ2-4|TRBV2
CASSADRTNIQYF
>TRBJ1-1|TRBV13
CASTEELGNTEAFF
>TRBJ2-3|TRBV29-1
CSVEQGAVADTQYF
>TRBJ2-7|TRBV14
CASSPDREAEQYF
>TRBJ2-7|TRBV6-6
CASTTYQDYEQYF